The 9 T cell receptor beta chains below come from one sample, sequenced in a study of T-cell reconstitution after alpha-beta-depleted transplantation in children. As it was prepared, the TCRbeta library received unique molecular identifiers. Each CDR3 protein gets one entry after TCRdb re-called the PCR reads with MiXCR. This sample yields roughly 100,000 distinct CDR3 sequences, of which approximately 5.4% are seen a single time; about 6% belongs to the top ten. The sequences come from PBMCs, mostly from graft donor cells, collected 60 days after TCRalphabeta/CD19-depleted stem cell transplant. These TCRs come from a female patient under 10 years old who had a stem cell transplant for Fanconi anemia, so the T cells may come from the graft donor.

The table lists this clonotype with a few counts. The genes are TRBV5-1 and TRBJ2-7, with 11 bases fitting TRBD2. The CDR3 runs to 16 residues. J gave up 5 bases and V 6 bases, and 13 bases lay outside the gene matches. In germline, CDR1 is SGHRS, CDR2 YFSETQ. The CDR3 coding sequence is TGCGCCAGCAACATAATCCCTAGCGGGGGGAAGGACGAGCAGTACTTC. Encoded protein: CASNIIPSGGKDEQYF.

This clonotype was seen ten or more times. In DNA, the CDR3 is TGTGCCAGCAGCCTAAAGCGACCGGCAGGGGAGACCCAGTACTTC. Amino acids: CASSLKRPAGETQYF. The chain couples TRBV7-2 to TRBJ2-5; D possibly corresponds to TRBD1 (5 bases). The V end was cut by 5 bases, the J end by 5 bases, with 18 bases between. The CDR3 is made up of 15 amino acids. CDR1 and CDR2 (germline): SGHTA, FQGNSA.

The V call is TRBV5-5, the J call TRBJ2-1, with D unresolved. The V gene lost 1 base and the J gene lost 7 bases, with 15 bases spanning the gap. The V gene's germline CDR1 is SGHKS and CDR2 YYEKEE (reference sequence). The CDR3 covers 15 residues. The CDR3 region is CASSLLAGGENEQFF. In nucleotides, the CDR3 is TGTGCCAGCAGCTTGTTGGCAGGTGGAGAAAATGAGCAGTTCTTC.

This clonotype was recorded many times. The rearrangement joins TRBV7-9 to TRBJ2-7, with 7 nucleotides matching TRBD1. V lost 3 bases to trimming and J lost 0 bases; unmatched junction nucleotides: 5. The CDR3 contains 15 residues. Per germline, CDR1 SEHNR and CDR2 FQNEAQ (reference sequence). The CDR3 DNA is TGTGCCAGCAGCTTCACGGGACAGAGCTCCTACGAGCAGTACTTC. Protein product: CASSFTGQSSYEQYF. Based on the CDR3 plus reference TRBV7-9 and TRBJ2-7, the full variable domain is DTGVSQNPRHKITKRGQNVTFRCDPISEHNRLYWYRQTLGQGPEFLTYFQNEAQLEKSRLLSDRFSAERPKGSFSTLEIQRTEQGDSAMYLCASSFTGQSSYEQYFGPGTRLTVT.

This clonotype was detected only a few times. This chain connects TRBV3-1 to TRBJ2-3, with D maybe TRBD2 (5 bases). The length of the CDR3 is 18 residues. Germline CDR1 reads LGHDT; CDR2 reads YNNKEL (reference sequence). V was shortened by 0 bases and J by 4 bases, with 20 bases between the two germline ends. CDR3 sequence (DNA): TGTGCCAGCAGCCAAGAGTCGCCTAGCTTCCAGATGGCAGATACGCAGTATTTT. This translates into CASSQESPSFQMADTQYF.

This clonotype was counted between two and nine times. The chain couples TRBV5-1 to TRBJ1-2; TRBD1 is a possible D gene (5 bases). Deletions cut 5 bases from V and 8 bases from J, with 16 bases between. Germline assignment: CDR1 SGHRS and CDR2 YFSETQ. The CDR3 length is 13 residues. As DNA, the CDR3 is TGCGCCAGCAGTGCAGGGCCCTCGGGGGGCTACACCTTC. This translates into CASSAGPSGGYTF.

The sample holds many counts of this clonotype. Written as DNA, the CDR3 is TGTGCCAGCAGCCAAGGGAGGGGGTCCACAGATACGCAGTATTTT. Its translation: CASSQGRGSTDTQYF. The chain carries TRBV3-1 and TRBJ2-3, with D perhaps assigned TRBD1 or TRBD2 (6 bases each). V dropped 1 base and J dropped 2 bases, with 10 bases sitting between them. Per germline, CDR1 LGHDT and CDR2 YNNKEL (reference sequence). The CDR3 contains 15 residues.

This clonotype was found many times. The chain carries TRBV20-1 and TRBJ2-7; no firm D call. The CDR3 runs to 14 residues. The germline gives CDR1 DFQATT, CDR2 SNEGSKA (reference sequence). Trimming took off 2 bases at V and 3 bases at J, with 14 bases between the two ends. The CDR3 here is CSARIPGRVYEQYF. The CDR3 DNA sequence: TGCAGTGCTAGAATCCCCGGGCGCGTCTACGAGCAGTACTTC.

There are a few counts of this clonotype. V is TRBV5-1 and J is TRBJ2-3; no firm D call. The CDR3 has 15 residues. The germline gives CDR1 SGHRS, CDR2 YFSETQ. V lost 0 bases and J 4 bases, leaving 12 bases between the germline ends. CDR3 amino acids: CASSLVGIRPDTQYF. The CDR3 DNA sequence: TGCGCCAGCAGCTTGGTGGGAATCCGCCCAGATACGCAGTATTTT. The whole variable domain, remainder taken from reference TRBV5-1 and TRBJ2-3, is KAGVTQTPRYLIKTRGQQVTLSCSPISGHRSVSWYQQTPGQGLQFLFEYFSETQRNKGNFPGRFSGRQFSNSRSEMNVSTLELGDSALYLCASSLVGIRPDTQYFGPGTRLTVL.